This T cell receptor beta chain stems from a study of control samples from healthy donors and cancer patients. Germline CDR1 and CDR2: MDHEN and SYDVKM. The CDR3 sequence is 15 residues long. V lost 6 bases, J lost 9 bases, and 14 bases stayed unmatched. Sequenced by immunoSEQ multiplex PCR; TCRdb stores in-frame clones only, minus some. The sample carries about 130,000 clones, around nine tenths recorded once. The J gene is TRBJ1-1, the V gene TRBV28; TRBD1 agrees at 9 bases. The TCR originated in a man aged 50-59 years in good health. Sequenced sample: blood. This CDR3 reads CASSLLTGGRGKAFF. The DNA for the CDR3 is TGTGCCAGCAGCCTCCTAACAGGGGGCAGGGGGAAAGCTTTCTTT.